The rows below give T cell receptor beta chains drawn from one sample of a study of OX40 agonist ivuxolimab in advanced cancers. Measured with immunoSEQ multiplex PCR; TCRdb has only the in-frame clones, and not every one. This table holds tens of thousands of clones, around 80% found once. The source was CD4+ or CD8+ T cells sorted from blood, collected in a trial of the OX40 agonist ivuxolimab. The receptors were sampled from an adult with an advanced solid tumor such as melanoma, head and neck, liver or kidney cancer. Each CDR3 is given with its conserved first and last residue. The order of the fields is CDR3 length, V gene, D gene, clone size, J gene, CDR3 DNA, CDR3 protein. A D gene is named only where the DNA matches it firmly. Size is omitted from some rows. Given values are once, few, many or a class for expanded clones.

18,TRBV9,NA,NA,TRBJ2-6,TGTGCCAGCAGCGTAGAGGGGACGGGTTCCTCTGGGGCCAACGTCCTGACTTTC,CASSVEGTGSSGANVLTF
15,TRBV4-3,NA,few,TRBJ2-7,TGCGCCAGCAGCCAAGGCAGGGCGGTGGACTACGAGCAGTACTTC,CASSQGRAVDYEQYF
15,TRBV13,TRBD1,NA,TRBJ1-3,TGTGCCAGCAGCGTAACCAGGGGGTCTGGAAACACCATATATTTT,CASSVTRGSGNTIYF
15,TRBV30,NA,NA,TRBJ1-1,TGTGCCTGGAGGTTGTGGGAGGCAGAGAACACTGAAGCTTTCTTT,CAWRLWEAENTEAFF
14,TRBV10-3,NA,few,TRBJ2-1,TGTGCCATCAGTGAACAAAGCTCTAAGAATGAGCAGTTCTTC,CAISEQSSKNEQFF
13,TRBV30,NA,NA,TRBJ1-2,TGTGCCTGGAGTGTAGCGGCAGGGGCAGGCTACACCTTC,CAWSVAAGAGYTF
17,TRBV2,TRBD1,once,TRBJ2-3,TGTGCCAGGGACAGGGTAAAGACCCTACAAGGCACAGATACGCAGTATTTT,CARDRVKTLQGTDTQYF
14,TRBV2,TRBD1,NA,TRBJ2-1,TGTGCCAGCAGTGAAAACCGGGACAGCAGTGAGCAGTTCTTC,CASSENRDSSEQFF
15,TRBV7-6,TRBD2,NA,TRBJ2-5,TGTGCCAGCAGCTCTTTAGCGGGCCTGGGAGAGACCCAGTACTTC,CASSSLAGLGETQYF
15,TRBV5-1,NA,NA,TRBJ2-7,TGCGCCAGCAGCCCCTCGTGGGGTCTGTCCTACGAGCAGTACTTC,CASSPSWGLSYEQYF
16,TRBV7-3,NA,NA,TRBJ1-1,TGTGCCAGCAGCTTAGGAGGGCGGACACAAAACACTGAAGCTTTCTTT,CASSLGGRTQNTEAFF
14,TRBV30,TRBD2,NA,TRBJ2-1,TGTGCCTGGACCCCTAGCGGCTACTACAATGAGCAGTTCTTC,CAWTPSGYYNEQFF
16,TRBV7-9,TRBD2,NA,TRBJ2-3,TGTGCCAGCAGCGAAATTCTAGCGGGAGCGGGAGATACGCAGTATTTT,CASSEILAGAGDTQYF
14,TRBV6-5,NA,NA,TRBJ2-7,TGTGCCAGCAGTTATTGGGGTCCGTCCTACGAGCAGTACTTC,CASSYWGPSYEQYF
15,TRBV6-5,NA,few,TRBJ2-7,TGTGCCAGCAGTTACTCCCACGGGCCCTCCTACGAGCAGTACTTC,CASSYSHGPSYEQYF
14,TRBV5-1,NA,NA,TRBJ1-2,TGCGCCAGCAGCCTGGGGGACACCTCCTATGGCTACACCTTC,CASSLGDTSYGYTF
14,TRBV7-2,NA,NA,TRBJ1-1,TGTGCCAGCAGCCCATCTCGGGGGGCTGTTGAAGCTTTCTTT,CASSPSRGAVEAFF
18,TRBV7-8,TRBD1,NA,TRBJ1-2,TGTGCCAGCAGCTTAGGTGGTACAGGGGGATCACTGGCCTATGGCTACACCTTC,CASSLGGTGGSLAYGYTF
14,TRBV27,TRBD2,NA,TRBJ2-7,TGTGCCAGCAGATGGCGGGAGGGCAAGGACGAGCAGTACTTC,CASRWREGKDEQYF
15,TRBV5-1,TRBD1,NA,TRBJ2-7,TGCGCCAGCAGCTCGAAGGACAGGTCTTACTACGAGCAGTACTTC,CASSSKDRSYYEQYF
14,TRBV9,NA,NA,TRBJ2-5,TGTGCCAGCAGCGTAGCTGGGGGCCAAGAGACCCAGTACTTC,CASSVAGGQETQYF
15,TRBV14,NA,few,TRBJ1-2,TGTGCCAGCAGCCAAGATCGGGGACTGTTGGGTGGCTACACCTTC,CASSQDRGLLGGYTF
14,TRBV7-9,TRBD1,NA,TRBJ1-2,TGTGCCAGCAGCCCAAGCCGGGACAGATATGGCTACACCTTC,CASSPSRDRYGYTF
12,TRBV10-3,NA,NA,TRBJ2-1,TGTGCCATCAGTGAGTACGCCAATGAGCAGTTCTTC,CAISEYANEQFF
15,TRBV6-6,TRBD2,NA,TRBJ2-1,TGTGCCAGCACCCCTCCTAGCGGAGCCTACAATGAGCAGTTCTTC,CASTPPSGAYNEQFF
15,TRBV6-5,NA,NA,TRBJ1-6,TGTGCCAGCAGTTACTCCCAGCTTGGGAATTCACCCCTCCACTTT,CASSYSQLGNSPLHF
15,TRBV7-3,NA,NA,TRBJ2-1,TGTGCCAGCAGCCCCCAACAGGGAGGGTACAATGAGCAGTTCTTC,CASSPQQGGYNEQFF
15,TRBV11-2,TRBD1,NA,TRBJ2-1,TGTGCCAGCACCTCCGGGACAGGGCTCTACAATGAGCAGTTCTTC,CASTSGTGLYNEQFF
14,TRBV28,TRBD2,NA,TRBJ2-1,TGTGCCAGTAAAGGGACTAGCGGTTACAATGAGCAGTTCTTC,CASKGTSGYNEQFF
15,TRBV7-2,TRBD2,NA,TRBJ2-1,TGTGCCAGCAGCTCTATGGCGGGAGCCTACAATGAGCAGTTCTTC,CASSSMAGAYNEQFF
15,TRBV7-9,NA,NA,TRBJ1-1,TGTGCCAGCACCTTCTATGGGGCTATTGGCACTGAAGCTTTCTTT,CASTFYGAIGTEAFF
13,TRBV7-8,NA,NA,TRBJ2-2,TGTGCCAGCAGCTTACGCGTCACCGGGGAGCTGTTTTTT,CASSLRVTGELFF
12,TRBV7-8,NA,NA,TRBJ1-4,TGTGCCAGCAGCTTATTTGGCGAAAAACTGTTTTTT,CASSLFGEKLFF
15,TRBV18,TRBD2,NA,TRBJ2-7,TGTGCCAGCTCACTTAGCGGGAGGGCGACTGATGAGCAGTACTTC,CASSLSGRATDEQYF
13,TRBV19,TRBD2,NA,TRBJ2-1,TGTGCCAGTAGTATCTCCAGCGGGGGTGAGCAGTTCTTC,CASSISSGGEQFF
13,TRBV7-3,NA,NA,TRBJ1-2,TGTGCCAGCAGCCAGGGGAAGAACTATGGCTACACCTTC,CASSQGKNYGYTF
17,TRBV11-2,TRBD2,once,TRBJ2-5,TGTGCCAGCAGCTTCGGACTAGCGGGCCCCTGGCGGGAGACCCAGTACTTC,CASSFGLAGPWRETQYF
18,TRBV9,TRBD1,NA,TRBJ1-6,TGTGCCAGCAGTAAAGGCTGGGGACAGGGGGCTAATGGTTCACCCCTCCACTTT,CASSKGWGQGANGSPLHF
15,TRBV10-3,NA,once,TRBJ1-1,TGTGCCATTCTCCGGGAGGCCGCGCCGAACACTGAAGCTTTCTTT,CAILREAAPNTEAFF
17,TRBV4-2,TRBD2,NA,TRBJ2-1,TGTGCCAGCAGCCCGGAGGCGGGAGGCCCCTCCTACAATGAGCAGTTCTTC,CASSPEAGGPSYNEQFF
14,TRBV18,TRBD2,once,TRBJ2-4,TGTGCCAGCTCCGACGCTAGCGGGGGCGGCATTCAGTACTTC,CASSDASGGGIQYF
15,TRBV28,TRBD2,NA,TRBJ2-7,TGTGCCAGCAGTTTTGCTAGCGGGAGTAAGTACGAGCAGTACTTC,CASSFASGSKYEQYF
14,TRBV4-3,NA,NA,TRBJ2-3,TGCGCCAGCAGCCCCCGGGCGGGCGCAGATACGCAGTATTTT,CASSPRAGADTQYF
17,TRBV28,TRBD2,once,TRBJ2-7,TGTGCCAGCAGCCTGGTGGTAGCGGGAGGGGGGGACTACGAGCAGTACTTC,CASSLVVAGGGDYEQYF
13,TRBV11-1,NA,NA,TRBJ1-2,TGTGCCAGCAGCCCTGACGACAGTTACGGCTACACCTTC,CASSPDDSYGYTF
12,TRBV7-2,NA,NA,TRBJ2-3,TGTGCCAGCAGCTCCGATCTACGTACGCAGTATTTT,CASSSDLRTQYF
13,TRBV25-1,NA,NA,TRBJ1-6,TGTGCCAGCAGTGGGCCGATGGATTCACCCCTCCACTTT,CASSGPMDSPLHF
12,TRBV29-1,NA,NA,TRBJ2-3,TGCAGCGTTCTAGAGGCCACAGATACGCAGTATTTT,CSVLEATDTQYF
14,TRBV2,NA,NA,TRBJ1-6,TGTGCCAGCAGTGAGTGGTCAGGGCATTCACCCCTCCACTTT,CASSEWSGHSPLHF
17,TRBV29-1,TRBD1,NA,TRBJ1-5,TGCAGCGTCCAACATTCTAGGACAGGGGAGGGTAGTCAGCCCCAGCATTTT,CSVQHSRTGEGSQPQHF
13,TRBV5-1,NA,NA,TRBJ2-5,TGCGCCAGCTCCCCCCCTAGCAGGGAGACCCAGTACTTC,CASSPPSRETQYF
14,TRBV11-2,NA,few,TRBJ2-7,TGTGCCAGCAGCTTAGAGGGCGGGTCCTACGAGCAGTACTTC,CASSLEGGSYEQYF
11,TRBV6-6,NA,NA,TRBJ2-5,TGTGCCAGCTCATTCGGGGAGACCCAGTACTTC,CASSFGETQYF
14,TRBV29-1,NA,NA,TRBJ1-5,TGCAGCGTTGAAGGGGCAGGAGGCAATCAGCCCCAGCATTTT,CSVEGAGGNQPQHF